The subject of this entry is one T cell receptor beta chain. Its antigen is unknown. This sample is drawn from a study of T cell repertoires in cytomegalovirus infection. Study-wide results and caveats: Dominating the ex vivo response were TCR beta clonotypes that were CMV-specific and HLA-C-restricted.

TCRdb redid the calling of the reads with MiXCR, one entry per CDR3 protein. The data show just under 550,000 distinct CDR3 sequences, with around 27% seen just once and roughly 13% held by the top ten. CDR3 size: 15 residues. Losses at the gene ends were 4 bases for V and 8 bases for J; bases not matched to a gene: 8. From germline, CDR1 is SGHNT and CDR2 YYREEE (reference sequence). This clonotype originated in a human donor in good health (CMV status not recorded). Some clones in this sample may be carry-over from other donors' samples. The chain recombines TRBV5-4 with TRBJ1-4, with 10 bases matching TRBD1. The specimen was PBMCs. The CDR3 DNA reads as TGTGCCAGCAGCACAAGACAGGGGGCGAACGAAAAACTGTTTTTT. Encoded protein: CASSTRQGANEKLFF. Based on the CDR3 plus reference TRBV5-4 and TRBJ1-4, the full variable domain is ETGVTQSPTHLIKTRGQQVTLRCSSQSGHNTVSWYQQALGQGPQFIFQYYREEENGRGNFPPRFSGLQFPNYSSELNVNALELDDSALYLCASSTRQGANEKLFFGSGTQLSVL.